The sequence of this T cell receptor (beta chain) was determined in a study of beta chain features in type 1 diabetes. This clone was observed a few times. As yet, its antigen is unknown. The sample has other DNA sequences that encode this CDR3 too. Study results and caveats: Significant though moderate, a shortening of TCRB CDR3s appeared in all four CD4+ subsets of Type 1 diabetes patients. The naive, central memory and Treg TCRB repertoires of patients appeared to be more similar to one another than those of healthy donors. More deletions and fewer insertions at VDJ junctions were found in patients with type 1 diabetes.

About 110 mL of blood, on average, came from one heparinised draw per donor. Isolated RNA was reverse transcribed in full, so expressed TCRB transcripts were sequenced. Data came from immunoSEQ multiplex PCR; TCRdb stores just in-frame clones and leaves some out. The repertoire consists of about 660,000 clones, with about an eighth occurring once and the leading ten covering 0.03% to 0.045%. Sequenced input: naive CD4+ T cells from blood. The clonotype was recovered from a man between 18 and 35 years old with type 1 diabetes.

CDR3 DNA: TGCGCCAGCAGCCCGGGACTAGCGGGGTACAATGAGCAGTTCTTC. The encoded protein is CASSPGLAGYNEQFF. The genes are TRBV5-1 and TRBJ2-1, with 13 bases aligning to TRBD2. Trimming cost V 4 bases and J 4 bases; bases outside gene matches: 2. Germline CDR1 and CDR2: SGHRS and YFSETQ. CDR3 length equals 15 residues.